This TCR beta chain stems from a study of cytomegalovirus exposure and HLA in healthy donors. Study-wide results and caveats: The later analysis indicated that the majority of CMV-associated TCR beta chains appeared HLA-restricted. Across donors, most TCRs were seen rarely, yet some public ones were widespread. In a later analysis, at a false discovery rate of 0.05, 16,951 TCR beta sequences matched HLA alleles.

Primers included in the PCR were 60 Vbeta and 13 Jbeta primers. In the original workflow: It was a later analysis that counted 83 million or so unique TCR beta chains, of which 9 million to 13 million were shared. Using immunoSEQ multiplex PCR, the repertoire was profiled, and TCRdb retains in-frame clones only, with some absent. V and J calls and clone size come straight from that table; D and trimming were deduced from the DNA. The sample holds fewer than 75,000 clones, under 85% seen once. Comments on this clone: Its specificity is not known.

This clonotype was obtained from a woman under 40 in good health and CMV-seronegative. The sample consisted of PBMCs.

The CDR3 is CASREDRGYTEAFF. CDR3 bases: TGTGCCAGCAGAGAAGACAGGGGCTACACTGAAGCTTTCTTT. The V and J genes are TRBV6-5 and TRBJ1-1; 8 nucleotides align to TRBD1. Germline CDR1 reads MNHEY; CDR2 reads SVGAGI. V was clipped by 6 bases and J by 3 bases; unmatched bases: 6. This CDR3 comprises 14 residues.